This TCR beta chain was captured by sequencing in a study of T-cell reconstitution after alpha-beta-depleted transplantation in children. This sample's TCRbeta library carried unique molecular identifier barcodes. TCRdb ran MiXCR on the PCR reads and lists one entry per CDR3 protein. This sample carries a few hundred thousand distinct CDR3 sequences, around 13% of them seen once, and the ten largest clones take more than 5.5%. The TCR was taken from a human donor who donated a stem cell graft to a child with combined immunodeficiency. Here the sequenced sample was PBMCs from the stem cell graft donor, taken from the stem cell graft.

The CDR3, as DNA: TGTGCCAGCAGCTTGGCAGGGGCAGGGGACGCCAAAAACATTCAGTACTTC. Its translation: CASSLAGAGDAKNIQYF. The rearrangement joins TRBV5-6 to TRBJ2-4; D is perhaps TRBD1 (6 bases). The CDR3 totals 17 residues. V dropped 0 bases and J dropped 1 base, with 14 bases sitting between them. Per the germline V gene, CDR1 is SGHDT and CDR2 is YYEEEE.